This T cell receptor beta chain was captured by sequencing in a study of shared T cell receptors in the human thymus. Assay used: immunoSEQ multiplex PCR; TCRdb lists only in-frame clones, some missing. The sample shows 700,000 to 750,000 clones, roughly 85% of them seen only once. These same records also appear under a second study, on human thymus T cells. This second study notes: Samples came from healthy Finnish infants during open corrective cardiac surgery. It was from resections taken during corrective heart surgery that the thymus tissue came. Among thymic and blood repertoires, usage of V and J genes appeared biased. Related research found strongly overlapping thymic repertoires in unrelated individuals.

The clonotype comes from a girl under three years old with a congenital heart defect. The sample taken for sequencing was thymocytes.

The CDR3 is CASSPIQGSPYGYTF. CDR3 in DNA: TGTGCCAGCAGCCCGATACAGGGTAGTCCCTATGGCTACACCTTC. The chain joins TRBV5-6 to TRBJ1-2; weak D call: TRBD1 (6 bases). The CDR3 loop spans 15 amino acids. Trimming pared 4 bases from V and 4 bases from J, leaving 17 bases between. Germline V gene lookup returns CDR1 SGHDT and CDR2 YYEEEE.